One and the same sample provided the 5 T cell receptor beta chains below, sequenced in a study of CXCR3-negative and CXCR3-positive naive CD8 T cells. Points from the study as a whole: Compared with CXCR3-negative naive cells, CXCR3-positive naive cells showed more hydrophobic TRB CDR3s.

5' RACE that incorporated UMI labels was used to prepare the TRB cDNA libraries. For each CDR3 protein, TCRdb gives one entry from its re-call of the 5' RACE reads, without DNA. This table lists about 140,000 distinct CDR3 sequences. Their target antigens are unknown. Sequenced sample: naive CXCR3+ CD8+ T cells from blood. Regarding subset: CD45RO-CCR7+CD27+CD95- naive CD8+ T cells expressing CXCR3 (TNR3+). Receptors were obtained from a human donor in good health. Some clones in this sample may be carry-over from other donors' samples.

The chain recombines TRBV5-5 with TRBJ2-3; the D gene TCRdb calls, TRBD2, cannot be checked with no DNA. Germline values: CDR1 SGHKS, CDR2 YYEKEE (reference sequence). This CDR3 region has 14 residues. CDR3 region: CASSGGTGTDTQYF.

The chain is built from TRBV11-1 and TRBJ2-7. This CDR3 comprises 12 residues. Germline V lookup: CDR1 SGHAT, CDR2 FQDESV (reference sequence). This CDR3 is CASSLANYEQYF.

The chain carries TRBV5-6 and TRBJ1-5; TCRdb's D gene call, TRBD1, goes unchecked for lack of DNA. CDR1 is SGHDT and CDR2 is YYEEEE in the germline V gene. CDR3 size: 16 residues. CDR3 protein: CASSLGTAYSNQPQHF. The whole variable domain, remainder taken from reference TRBV5-6 and TRBJ1-5, is DAGVTQSPTHLIKTRGQQVTLRCSPKSGHDTVSWYQQALGQGPQFIFQYYEEEERQRGNFPDRFSGHQFPNYSSELNVNALLLGDSALYLCASSLGTAYSNQPQHFGDGTRLSIL.

This rearrangement joins TRBV20-1 to TRBJ2-3; TCRdb lists TRBD1, though no DNA is available to test this call. The CDR3 is made up of 13 amino acids. The germline V gene has CDR1 DFQATT and CDR2 SNEGSKA (reference sequence). CDR3 residues: CSARDRGQDTQYF.

The chain carries TRBV30 and TRBJ2-7. CDR1 and CDR2 from the germline V gene are GTSNPN and SVGIG (reference sequence). The CDR3 runs to 14 residues. The CDR3 spells CAWSTGQGSYEQYF.